This T cell receptor (beta chain) originates from a study of blood T cell repertoires in COVID-19. Whole-study context: Donors in the United States, Italy and Spain gave samples during acute or convalescent COVID-19. PBMCs, B-cell-depleted T cells, or T cells were the source of the cDNA or gDNA that made up the material.

Per the authors' pipeline: Researchers report that nucleated cell counts were estimated from reference gene primer amplification. The assay was immunoSEQ multiplex PCR, and TCRdb's table has in-frame clones only and misses some. The V and J calls and the clone size are those of that table, but D and trimming were determined from the DNA. The sample shows 300,000 or so clones, approximately 88% of them seen only once. CDR3 length equals 14 residues. Germline CDR1 and CDR2: SGHVS and FQNEAQ. V was clipped by 5 bases and J by 3 bases, with 12 bases between them. The material sequenced was peripheral blood. The chain is built from TRBV7-8 and TRBJ2-3, with D possibly being TRBD1 (5 bases). The receptor comes from a woman aged 25 to 39 who had recovered from COVID-19. The CDR3, as DNA: TGTGCCAGCAGCCAGCGCGACAGAACAGATACGCAGTATTTT. Translated: CASSQRDRTDTQYF.